The 8 T cell receptor beta chains below were found in one sample sequenced in a study of blood T cell repertoires in COVID-19. The repertoire was sequenced with immunoSEQ multiplex PCR; TCRdb's copy has only in-frame clones and lacks some. The sample includes 200,000 to 250,000 clones, roughly 84% seen only once; the top ten take approximately 6.5%. Sequences were obtained from PBMCs or T cells enriched from blood (not recorded which). The receptors here all came from a woman in her forties who had recovered from COVID-19.

The rearrangement links TRBV2 to TRBJ2-3, with 10 bases identical to TRBD2. Trimming took 6 bases from V and 2 from J; bases not matched to a gene: 8. Per germline, CDR1 SNHLY and CDR2 FYNNEI. There are 16 residues in the CDR3. In nucleotides, the CDR3 is TGTGCCAGCAGCCCGCTAGCGGGAGAGCCCACAGATACGCAGTATTTT. It translates to CASSPLAGEPTDTQYF.

This chain links TRBV19 with TRBJ2-1, with 12 bases lining up with TRBD2. From germline, CDR1 is LNHDA and CDR2 SQIVND (reference sequence). The V gene end was trimmed by 7 bases and the J gene end by 5 bases; junction bases not matched to a gene: 18. This CDR3 has 19 residues. CDR3 sequence: CASTIPGTSGPSPDNEQFF. Written as DNA, the CDR3 is TGTGCCAGTACCATCCCCGGGACTAGCGGGCCCTCTCCTGACAATGAGCAGTTCTTC.

CDR3 protein: CASSIDRQGDRELFF. The CDR3, as DNA: TGTGCCAGTAGTATAGATCGGCAGGGGGACCGGGAGCTGTTTTTT. V and J are TRBV19 and TRBJ2-2; 7 bases align to TRBD1. V was clipped by 0 bases and J by 9 bases; unmatched bases: 7. The CDR3 runs 15 residues. Germline CDR1 and CDR2: LNHDA and SQIVND (reference sequence).

The chain links TRBV27 to TRBJ2-7, with TRBD2 matching 7 bases. CDR1 is MNHEY, CDR2 SMNVEV, per germline (reference sequence). The trim removed 5 bases at V and 4 bases at J, leaving 11 bases unmatched. This CDR3 contains 15 residues. The CDR3 reads CASSLRTDSGYEQYF. Here the CDR3 DNA reads TGTGCCAGCAGTCTACGGACCGATAGCGGGTACGAGCAGTACTTC.

The J gene is TRBJ1-6, the V gene TRBV11-3, with unresolved D. This CDR3 has 14 residues. Per germline, CDR1 SGHNT and CDR2 YENEEA. With 3 bases removed from V and 0 bases from J, the gap between germline ends came to 3 bases. The CDR3 sequence: CASSLSSYNSPLHF. The CDR3 nucleotides are TGTGCCAGCAGCTTGAGCTCCTATAATTCACCCCTCCACTTT.

This chain links TRBV5-5 with TRBJ1-2, with 9 positions matching TRBD1. V dropped 4 bases and J dropped 3; count of bases not matched to a gene: 1. Germline V gene sequence: CDR1 SGHKS, CDR2 YYEKEE (reference sequence). The CDR3 sequence is 13 residues long. The CDR3 loop is CASSRTGDYGYTF. The CDR3 DNA follows: TGTGCCAGCAGCCGGACAGGGGACTATGGCTACACCTTC.

The chain links TRBV3-1 (or the pseudogene TRBV3-2) to TRBJ2-1, with D perhaps TRBD2 (6 bases). CDR1 LGHDT and CDR2 YNNKEL come from the germline V gene (reference sequence). The CDR3 is 16 residues long. The ends were cut back, 1 base at V and 3 bases at J, with 13 bases in the middle. Here the CDR3 DNA reads TGTGCCAGCAGCCAAGCGGGAGCGGGCTACTACAATGAGCAGTTCTTC. Translation gives CASSQAGAGYYNEQFF.

J is TRBJ1-2 and V is TRBV28; perhaps TRBD1 as D (5 bases). The V end was cut by 4 bases, the J end by 2 bases, with 14 bases between. The CDR3 contains 15 residues. CDR1 and CDR2 from the germline V gene are MDHEN and SYDVKM. CDR3 sequence reads: CASSSVEGRNYGYTF. The CDR3 coding sequence is TGTGCCAGCAGTTCCGTGGAGGGGAGAAACTATGGCTACACCTTC.